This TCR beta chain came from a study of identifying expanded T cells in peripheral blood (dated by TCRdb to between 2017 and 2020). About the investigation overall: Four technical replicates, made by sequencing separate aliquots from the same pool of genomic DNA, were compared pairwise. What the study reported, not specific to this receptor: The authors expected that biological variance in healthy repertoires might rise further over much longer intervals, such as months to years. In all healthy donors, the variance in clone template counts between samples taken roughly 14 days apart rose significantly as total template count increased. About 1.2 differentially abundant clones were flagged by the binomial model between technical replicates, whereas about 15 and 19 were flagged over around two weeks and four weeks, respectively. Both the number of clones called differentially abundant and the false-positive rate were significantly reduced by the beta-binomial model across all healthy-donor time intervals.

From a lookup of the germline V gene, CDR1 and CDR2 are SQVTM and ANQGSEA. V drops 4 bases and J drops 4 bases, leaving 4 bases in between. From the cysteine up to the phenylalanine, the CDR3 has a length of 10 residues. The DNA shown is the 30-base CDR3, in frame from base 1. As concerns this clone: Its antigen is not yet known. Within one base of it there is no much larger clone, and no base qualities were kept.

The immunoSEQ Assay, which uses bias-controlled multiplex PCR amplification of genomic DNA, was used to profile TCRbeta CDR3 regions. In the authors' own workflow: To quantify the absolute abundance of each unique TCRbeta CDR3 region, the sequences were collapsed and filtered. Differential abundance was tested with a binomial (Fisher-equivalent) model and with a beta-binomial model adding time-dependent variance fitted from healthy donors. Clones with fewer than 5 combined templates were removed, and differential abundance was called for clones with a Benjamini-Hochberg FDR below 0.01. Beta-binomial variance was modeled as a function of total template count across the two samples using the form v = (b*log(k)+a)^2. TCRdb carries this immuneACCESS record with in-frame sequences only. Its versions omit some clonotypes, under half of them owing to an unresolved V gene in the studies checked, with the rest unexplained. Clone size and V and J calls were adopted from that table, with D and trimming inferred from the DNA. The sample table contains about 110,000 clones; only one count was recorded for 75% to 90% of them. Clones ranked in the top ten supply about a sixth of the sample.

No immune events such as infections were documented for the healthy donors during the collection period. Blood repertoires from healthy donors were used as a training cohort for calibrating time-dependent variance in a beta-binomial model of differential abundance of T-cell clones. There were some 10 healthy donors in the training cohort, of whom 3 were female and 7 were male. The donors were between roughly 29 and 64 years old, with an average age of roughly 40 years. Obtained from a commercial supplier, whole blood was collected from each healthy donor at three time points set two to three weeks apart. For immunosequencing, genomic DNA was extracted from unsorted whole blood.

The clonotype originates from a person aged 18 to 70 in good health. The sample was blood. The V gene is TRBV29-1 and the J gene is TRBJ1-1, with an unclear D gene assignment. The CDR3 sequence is CSVVVTEAFF. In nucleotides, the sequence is TGCAGCGTTGTCGTCACTGAAGCTTTCTTT.